These 5 T cell receptor beta chains were sequenced from one sample in a study of a mutant IDH1 vaccine in newly diagnosed glioma (dated by TCRdb to the early 2020s). The intended sense of this specimen's time point label: week 23, last vaccination. Each vaccine dose, consisting of 300 ug of a 20-mer mutant IDH1 peptide in Montanide, was administered subcutaneously with topical imiquimod. Their antigens remain unidentified. The library was obtained by the immunoSEQ multiplex PCR assay. TCRdb limited this immuneACCESS table to in-frame rearrangements with V and J called. A share of clones is missing; checked studies link under half to unresolved V genes, and the rest is unexplained. The sample profile shows 50,000 to 60,000 clones; 75% to 85% of them were found once. The ten top clones hold 6.2% of the sample. Sequencing was performed on PBMCs, taken from a glioma patient whose treatment included an IDH1 peptide vaccine. Receptors originate from a man aged 35-49 years with glioma.

This chain joins TRBV19 and TRBJ1-2; no reliable D call. This CDR3 spans 13 amino acids. Trimming pared 3 bases from V and 4 bases from J, leaving 9 bases between. Germline V gene sequence: CDR1 LNHDA, CDR2 SQIVND (reference sequence). The CDR3 loop reads CASSISDSYGYTF. CDR3 nucleotide sequence: TGTGCCAGTAGTATTTCAGATTCCTATGGCTACACCTTC.

This chain connects TRBV6-1 to TRBJ1-1; unclear D gene. CDR1 is MNHNS and CDR2 is SASEGT in the germline V gene. The CDR3 has 15 amino acids. The V end lost 4 bases, the J end lost 0 bases, and 12 bases lay between the germline ends. CDR3: CASSGLDGVNTEAFF. Written as DNA, the CDR3 is TGTGCCAGCAGTGGGCTCGACGGAGTGAACACTGAAGCTTTCTTT.

This clone has only one observation. For the CDR3, the DNA is TGTGCCAGCAGCCCAGGGACTAGTGTAGAGACCCAGTACTTC. This codes for CASSPGTSVETQYF. The gene calls are TRBV5-6 and TRBJ2-5; 8 nucleotides agree with TRBD2. The germline V gene encodes CDR1 SGHDT and CDR2 YYEEEE. The CDR3 sequence is 14 residues long. V lost 4 bases to trimming and J lost 4 bases; unmatched junction nucleotides: 6.

By share of the sample, this clone is medium-sized. The chain employs TRBV30 and TRBJ1-5; unclear D gene. The CDR3 covers 15 residues. CDR1 and CDR2 (germline): GTSNPN, SVGIG (reference sequence). Trimming took 0 bases from V and 5 from J, leaving 14 bases between them. The CDR3 spells CAWSVGTKGHQPQHF. Here the CDR3 DNA reads TGTGCCTGGAGTGTAGGAACAAAAGGACATCAGCCCCAGCATTTT.

V is TRBV29-1 and J is TRBJ1-4, with TRBD1 matching 8 bases. Germline CDR1 SQVTM, CDR2 ANQGSEA. Losses at the gene ends were 6 bases for V and 8 bases for J; bases not matched to a gene: 8. The CDR3 has 13 amino acids. CDR3 coding DNA: TGCAGCGTAGCAGGGGGCACGGGGGAAAAACTGTTTTTT. Translating it yields CSVAGGTGEKLFF.